This T cell receptor (beta chain) was retrieved from a study of early T cells in non-severe SARS-CoV-2 infection. Unique molecular identifiers were added to individual cDNA molecules. Using its own MiXCR run on the 5' RACE reads, TCRdb lists one record per CDR3 protein. The sample yields roughly 93,000 distinct CDR3 sequences, 11% seen once. This clonotype showed up just a few times. The clonotype was recovered from an adult who was a healthcare worker with PCR-confirmed SARS-CoV-2 infection or an uninfected control (not recorded which). What was sequenced was whole blood.

Here the CDR3 DNA reads TGCAGCGTGGGGAACACTGAAGCTTTCTTT. Its protein is CSVGNTEAFF. The chain couples TRBV29-1 to TRBJ1-1; D is ambiguous. V lost 6 bases to trimming and J lost 1 base, with 3 bases between them. The CDR3 loop spans 10 amino acids. Germline CDR1 and CDR2: SQVTM and ANQGSEA. The whole variable domain, filled in from reference TRBV29-1 and TRBJ1-1, reads SAVISQKPSRDICQRGTSLTIQCQVDSQVTMMFWYRQQPGQSLTLIATANQGSEATYESGFVIDKFPISRPNLTFSTLTVSNMSPEDSSIYLCSVGNTEAFFGQGTRLTVV.